A selection of T cell receptor beta chains follows, all from one sample in a study. TCRdb independently ran MiXCR on the 5' RACE reads; one entry per CDR3 protein. The sample includes roughly 7,800 distinct CDR3 sequences, 16% seen only once; the top ten take roughly 3.6%. Material for sequencing was memory CD4+ T cells sorted from blood. The source is a female donor with breast cancer. Each CDR3 is given with its conserved first and last residue. Clone size is stated in some rows and not others, as once, few, many or a class when expanded.

length,V,size,J,CDR3
13,TRBV5-4,many,TRBJ1-5,CASSLGRDQPQHF
16,TRBV20-1,many,TRBJ2-3,CSARAGTPTSTDTQYF
14,TRBV30,many,TRBJ2-5,CAWDRGTGRETQYF
13,TRBV12-3/TRBV12-4,medium-sized,TRBJ1-1,CASSSQGPTEAFF
15,TRBV20-1,many,TRBJ2-6,CSARGGHSGANVLTF
14,TRBV6-5,medium-sized,TRBJ1-2,CASSYSQGSTGYTF
13,TRBV7-2,medium-sized,TRBJ1-1,CASSFRGGAEAFF
16,TRBV20-1,few,TRBJ1-1,CSARVNPGLLNTEAFF
13,TRBV29-1,medium-sized,TRBJ1-1,CSAQQDMNTEAFF
13,TRBV5-4,-,TRBJ2-3,CASSLGSVDTQYF
16,TRBV20-1,medium-sized,TRBJ1-5,CSASDGGSFSNQPQHF
16,TRBV5-1,once,TRBJ2-2,CASSLTGGANTGELFF
13,TRBV5-1,medium-sized,TRBJ1-2,CASSDTVNYGYTF
12,TRBV23-1,-,TRBJ2-1,CASSAGGDEQFF
13,TRBV20-1,medium-sized,TRBJ1-5,CSTGGKGNQPQHF
14,TRBV7-2,medium-sized,TRBJ2-1,CASSLDWGGDEQFF
15,TRBV5-4,many,TRBJ2-3,CASSFGREPEDTQYF
14,TRBV11-1,medium-sized,TRBJ2-7,CASSLPVKGYEQYF
17,TRBV2,many,TRBJ2-5,CASSGASGGAIQETQYF
14,TRBV6-1,medium-sized,TRBJ2-3,CASRQGTSTDTQYF
13,TRBV7-6,-,TRBJ2-7,CASSLTTRAEQYF
13,TRBV6-5,medium-sized,TRBJ1-2,CASSQDRIYGYTF
17,TRBV28,few,TRBJ2-5,CASSTAGRTGRGETQYF
15,TRBV7-3,medium-sized,TRBJ2-2,CASSPSGRRTGELFF
14,TRBV7-9,medium-sized,TRBJ1-5,CASSLGEADQPQHF
15,TRBV18,few,TRBJ2-2,CASSKSRGNTGELLF
16,TRBV6-5,few,TRBJ2-1,CASRDPGAPTGNEQFF
14,TRBV4-1,few,TRBJ1-2,CASSQGAGFYGYTF
15,TRBV24-1,medium-sized,TRBJ2-3,CATSDPGLAGFAQYF
15,TRBV6-1,many,TRBJ2-7,CASSERGTSNYEQYF
16,TRBV3-1,many,TRBJ2-1,CASKKGASGNRNEQFF
14,TRBV28,medium-sized,TRBJ1-6,CASSPPDRTSPLHF
14,TRBV20-1,medium-sized,TRBJ1-6,CSASAGTGNSPLHF
13,TRBV27,many,TRBJ1-4,CASSLNRYEKLFF
14,TRBV27,medium-sized,TRBJ1-1,CASRADWMNTEAFF
12,TRBV3-1,-,TRBJ2-1,CASSQTSSGQFF